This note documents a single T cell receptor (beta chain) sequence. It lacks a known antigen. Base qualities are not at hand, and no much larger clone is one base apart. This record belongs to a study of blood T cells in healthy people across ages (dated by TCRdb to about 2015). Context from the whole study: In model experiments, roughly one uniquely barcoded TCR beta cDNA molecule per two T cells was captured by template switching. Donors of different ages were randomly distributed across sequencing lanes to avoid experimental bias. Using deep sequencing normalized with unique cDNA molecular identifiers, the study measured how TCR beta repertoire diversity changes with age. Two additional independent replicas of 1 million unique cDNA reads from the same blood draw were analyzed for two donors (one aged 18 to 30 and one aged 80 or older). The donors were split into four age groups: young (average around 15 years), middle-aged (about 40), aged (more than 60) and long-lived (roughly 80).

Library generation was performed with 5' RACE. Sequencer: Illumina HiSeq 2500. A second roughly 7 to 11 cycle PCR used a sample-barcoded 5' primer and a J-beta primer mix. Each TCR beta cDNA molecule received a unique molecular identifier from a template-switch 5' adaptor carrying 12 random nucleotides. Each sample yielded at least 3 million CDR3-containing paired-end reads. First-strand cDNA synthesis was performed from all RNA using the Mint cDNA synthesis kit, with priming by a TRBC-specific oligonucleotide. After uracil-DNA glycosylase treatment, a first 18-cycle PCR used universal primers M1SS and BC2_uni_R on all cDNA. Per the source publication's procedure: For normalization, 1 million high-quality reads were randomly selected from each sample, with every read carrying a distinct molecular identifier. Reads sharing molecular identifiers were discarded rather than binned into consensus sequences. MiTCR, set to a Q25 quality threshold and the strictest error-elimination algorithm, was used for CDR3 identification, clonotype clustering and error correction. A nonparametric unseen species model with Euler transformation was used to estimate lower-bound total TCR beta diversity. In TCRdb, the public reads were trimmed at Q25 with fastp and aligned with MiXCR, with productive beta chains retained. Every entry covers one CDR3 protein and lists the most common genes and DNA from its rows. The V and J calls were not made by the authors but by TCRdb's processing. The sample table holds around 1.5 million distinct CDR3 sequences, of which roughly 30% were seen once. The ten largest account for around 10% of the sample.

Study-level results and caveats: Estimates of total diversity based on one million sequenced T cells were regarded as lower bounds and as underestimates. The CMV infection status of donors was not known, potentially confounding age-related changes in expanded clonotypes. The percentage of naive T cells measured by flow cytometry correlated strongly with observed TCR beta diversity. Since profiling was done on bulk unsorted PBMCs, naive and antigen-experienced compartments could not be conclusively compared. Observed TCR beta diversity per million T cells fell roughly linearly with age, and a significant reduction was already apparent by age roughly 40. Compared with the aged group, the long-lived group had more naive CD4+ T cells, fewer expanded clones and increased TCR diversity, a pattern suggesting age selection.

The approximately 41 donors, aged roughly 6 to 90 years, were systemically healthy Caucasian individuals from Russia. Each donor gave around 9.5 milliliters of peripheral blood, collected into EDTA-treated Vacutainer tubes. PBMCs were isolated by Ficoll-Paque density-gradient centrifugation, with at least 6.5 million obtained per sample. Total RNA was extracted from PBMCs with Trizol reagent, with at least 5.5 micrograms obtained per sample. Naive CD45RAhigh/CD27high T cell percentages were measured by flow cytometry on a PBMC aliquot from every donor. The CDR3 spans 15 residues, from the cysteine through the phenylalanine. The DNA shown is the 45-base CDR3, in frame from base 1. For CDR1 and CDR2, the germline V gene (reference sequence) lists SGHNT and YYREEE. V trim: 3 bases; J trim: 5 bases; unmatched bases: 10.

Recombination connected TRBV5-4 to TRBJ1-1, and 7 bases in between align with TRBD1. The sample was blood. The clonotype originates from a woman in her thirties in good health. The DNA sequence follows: TGTGCCAGCAGCTGGGACCAGGGGGAAAGGACTGAAGCTTTCTTT. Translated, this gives CASSWDQGERTEAFF.